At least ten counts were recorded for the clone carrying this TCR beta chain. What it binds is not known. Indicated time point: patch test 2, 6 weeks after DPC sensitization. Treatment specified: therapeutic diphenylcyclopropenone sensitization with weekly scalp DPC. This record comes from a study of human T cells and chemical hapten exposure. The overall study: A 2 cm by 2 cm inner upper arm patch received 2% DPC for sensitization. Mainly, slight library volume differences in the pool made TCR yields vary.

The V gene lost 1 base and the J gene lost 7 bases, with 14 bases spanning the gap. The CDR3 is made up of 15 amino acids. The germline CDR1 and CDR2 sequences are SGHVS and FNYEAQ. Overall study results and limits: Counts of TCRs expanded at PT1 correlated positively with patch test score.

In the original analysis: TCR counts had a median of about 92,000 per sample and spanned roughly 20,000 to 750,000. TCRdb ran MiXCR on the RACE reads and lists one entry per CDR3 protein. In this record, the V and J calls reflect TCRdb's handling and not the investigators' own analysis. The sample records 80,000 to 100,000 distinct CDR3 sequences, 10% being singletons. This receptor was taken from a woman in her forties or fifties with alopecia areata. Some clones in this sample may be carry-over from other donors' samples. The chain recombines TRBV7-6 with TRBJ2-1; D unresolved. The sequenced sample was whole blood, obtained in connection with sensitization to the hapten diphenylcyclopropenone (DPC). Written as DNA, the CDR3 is TGTGCCAGCAGCTTAGGGTTGACTCCCGAGAATGAGCAGTTCTTC. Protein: CASSLGLTPENEQFF.